Given below is one T cell receptor beta chain in context. Per the original data handling: By means of reference gene primer amplification, nucleated cell counts were estimated. This table comes from immunoSEQ multiplex PCR, and its TCRdb copy is limited to in-frame clones, with some not included. Clone size and the V and J calls come from that table; the DNA yielded D and trimming. The repertoire includes about 34,000 clones, roughly three quarters of them detected once, and over 30% sits in the top ten. This entry belongs to a study of blood T cell repertoires in COVID-19. The overall study: Donors in the United States, Italy and Spain gave samples during acute or convalescent COVID-19. PBMCs, B-cell-depleted T cells, or T cells were the source of the cDNA or gDNA that made up the material.

The CDR3 runs to 19 residues. Trimming at V came to 5 bases and at J to 0 bases, leaving 9 bases not matched to a gene. Germline V gives CDR1 MDHEN, CDR2 SYDVKM. The receptor was derived from an elderly man with acute or convalescent COVID-19. This chain uses TRBV28 with TRBJ2-2; 13 nucleotides line up with TRBD2. Sequences were obtained from peripheral blood. CDR3 sequence: CASSPETGTSGANTGELFF. CDR3 nucleotides: TGTGCCAGCAGTCCAGAAACCGGGACTAGCGGGGCGAACACCGGGGAGCTGTTTTTT.